This T cell receptor beta chain was retrieved from a study of early T cells in non-severe SARS-CoV-2 infection. Study-wide background: Sequencing of unsorted whole blood was done on bulk RNA, leaving chains unpaired.

Overall study findings and caveats: VDJdb matching skewed toward anti-spike CD8 responses, missing private and CD4 specificities.

Details on this clonotype: Antigen: not known.

The CDR3 is 17 residues long. Germline CDR1 is MNHEY and CDR2 is SMNVEV (reference sequence). Trimming took 1 base from V and 3 from J, leaving 13 bases between them. As part of library construction, unique molecular identifiers were attached to individual cDNA molecules. In TCRdb, the 5' RACE reads were re-called with MiXCR into one record per CDR3 protein. Here the sample spans approximately 97,000 distinct CDR3 sequences, approximately 11% being singletons. This receptor was taken from an adult who was a healthcare worker with PCR-confirmed SARS-CoV-2 infection or an uninfected control (not recorded which). This chain connects TRBV27 to TRBJ1-6; D is ambiguous. Specimen: whole blood, collected at baseline. The CDR3 DNA reads as TGTGCCAGCAGTTTATACCCGGCGACTAACTATAATTCACCCCTCCACTTT. Its protein product is CASSLYPATNYNSPLHF.